The clone carrying this T cell receptor (beta chain) was seen ten or more times. Its antigen is still unknown. Amplification of TCR beta CDR3 regions used RNA as the template. The TCR CDR3 first-round RT-PCR relied on the HTBI primer set. MiXCR, applied by TCRdb to the multiplex PCR reads, yields one record per CDR3 protein. The repertoire consists of around 720,000 distinct CDR3 sequences, with under 45% occurring once and the leading ten covering around 30%. Exclusion followed for patients with uncontrolled infection, other autoimmune disease, pregnancy or lactation. The data were taken from a study of T cells in Graves' hyperthyroidism and ophthalmopathy. Regarding the study as a whole: In the blood, most expanded thyroid clonotypes above 0.001 appeared as well.

Looked up from germline, CDR1 is SGHNT and CDR2 is YENEEA. The ends lost 5 bases at V and 9 bases at J; junction bases unmatched: 9. The CDR3 is made up of 13 amino acids. The specimen was blood. J is TRBJ2-5 and V is TRBV11-3; the match to TRBD1 covers 7 bases. The clonotype originates from a woman aged 40 to 50 with Graves' hyperthyroidism. This CDR3 is CASSRDSLTAQYF. CDR3 DNA sequence: TGTGCCAGCAGCCGGGACAGCCTCACGGCCCAGTACTTC.